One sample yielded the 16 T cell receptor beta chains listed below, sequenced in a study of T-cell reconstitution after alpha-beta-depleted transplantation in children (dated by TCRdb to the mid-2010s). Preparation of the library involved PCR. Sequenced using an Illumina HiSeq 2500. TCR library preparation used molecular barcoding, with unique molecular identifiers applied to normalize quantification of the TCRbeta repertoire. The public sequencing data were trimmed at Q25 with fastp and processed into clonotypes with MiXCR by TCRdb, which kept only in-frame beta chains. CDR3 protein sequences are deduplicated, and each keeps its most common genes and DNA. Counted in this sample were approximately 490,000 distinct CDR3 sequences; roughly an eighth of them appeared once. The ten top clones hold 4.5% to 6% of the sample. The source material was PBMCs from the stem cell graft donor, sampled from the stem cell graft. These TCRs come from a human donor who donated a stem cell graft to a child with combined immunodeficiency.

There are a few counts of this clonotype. The CDR3 here is CASSGFIRGPLDTEAFF. CDR3 DNA: TGTGCCAGCAGTGGGTTTATCAGGGGTCCCTTAGACACTGAAGCTTTCTTT. The chain couples TRBV6-1 to TRBJ1-1, with D perhaps TRBD1 (6 bases). V lost 4 bases, J lost 3 bases, and 21 bases lay in between. In germline, CDR1 is MNHNS, CDR2 SASEGT. The CDR3 sequence is 17 residues long.

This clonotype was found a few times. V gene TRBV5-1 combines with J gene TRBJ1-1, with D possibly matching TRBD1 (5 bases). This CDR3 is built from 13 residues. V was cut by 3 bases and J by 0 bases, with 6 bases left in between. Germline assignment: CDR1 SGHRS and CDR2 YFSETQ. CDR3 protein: CASSYRLNTEAFF. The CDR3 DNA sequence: TGCGCCAGCAGCTACAGGCTGAACACTGAAGCTTTCTTT.

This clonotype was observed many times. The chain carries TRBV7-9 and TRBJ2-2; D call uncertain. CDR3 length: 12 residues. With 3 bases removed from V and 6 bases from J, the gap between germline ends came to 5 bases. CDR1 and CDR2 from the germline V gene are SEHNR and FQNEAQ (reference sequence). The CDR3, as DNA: TGTGCCAGCAGCTTTTTCCCCGGGGAGCTGTTTTTT. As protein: CASSFFPGELFF.

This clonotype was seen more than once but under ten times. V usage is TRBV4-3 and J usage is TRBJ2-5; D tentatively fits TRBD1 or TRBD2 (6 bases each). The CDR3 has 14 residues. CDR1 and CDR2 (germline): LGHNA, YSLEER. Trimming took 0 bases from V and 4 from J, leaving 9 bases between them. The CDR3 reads CASSQDSGAETQYF. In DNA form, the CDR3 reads TGCGCCAGCAGCCAAGACTCGGGGGCAGAGACCCAGTACTTC.

CDR3 in amino acids: CSAQPELAGFTGELFF. DNA of the CDR3: TGCAGTGCCCAGCCGGAACTAGCGGGTTTCACCGGGGAGCTGTTTTTT. The chain uses TRBV20-1 and TRBJ2-2; 9 bases fit TRBD2. CDR1 and CDR2 (germline): DFQATT, SNEGSKA (reference sequence). Trimming cost V 6 bases and J 4 bases; bases outside gene matches: 12. CDR3 length equals 16 residues.

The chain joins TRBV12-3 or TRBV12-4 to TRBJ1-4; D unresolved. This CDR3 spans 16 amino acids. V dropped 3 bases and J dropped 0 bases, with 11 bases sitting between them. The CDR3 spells CASSLSSFATNEKLFF. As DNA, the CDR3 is TGTGCCAGCAGTTTGTCCAGTTTTGCAACTAATGAAAAACTGTTTTTT.

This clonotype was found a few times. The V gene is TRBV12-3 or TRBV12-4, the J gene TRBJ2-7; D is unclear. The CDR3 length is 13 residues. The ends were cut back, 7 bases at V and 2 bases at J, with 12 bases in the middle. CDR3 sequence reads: CASTPGDPYEQYF. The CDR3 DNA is TGTGCCAGCACCCCGGGTGATCCCTACGAGCAGTACTTC.

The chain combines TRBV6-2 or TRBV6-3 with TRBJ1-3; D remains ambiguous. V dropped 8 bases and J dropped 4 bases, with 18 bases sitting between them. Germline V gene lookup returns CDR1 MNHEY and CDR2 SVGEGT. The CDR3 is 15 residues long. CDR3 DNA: TGTGCCAGCGGGCGATCCGGACTATCGGGAAACACCATATATTTT. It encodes CASGRSGLSGNTIYF.

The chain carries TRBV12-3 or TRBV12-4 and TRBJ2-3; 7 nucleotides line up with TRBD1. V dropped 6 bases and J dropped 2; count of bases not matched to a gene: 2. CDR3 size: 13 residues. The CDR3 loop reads CASRRGPTDTQYF. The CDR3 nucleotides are TGTGCCAGCAGAAGGGGGCCCACAGATACGCAGTATTTT.

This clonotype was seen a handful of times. The CDR3 nucleotides are TGTGCCAGCAGTGGAACGTTTCTTCGGCGGAGCACTGAAGCTTTCTTT. Translated: CASSGTFLRRSTEAFF. The rearrangement uses TRBV12-3 or TRBV12-4 and TRBJ1-1; D gene unclear. V lost 5 bases to trimming and J lost 4 bases, with 20 bases between them. There are 16 residues in the CDR3.

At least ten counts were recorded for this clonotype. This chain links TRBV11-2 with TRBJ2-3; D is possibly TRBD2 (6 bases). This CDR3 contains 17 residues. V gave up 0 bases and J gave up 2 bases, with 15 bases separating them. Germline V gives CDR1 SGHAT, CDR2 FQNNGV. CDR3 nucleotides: TGTGCCAGCAGCTTAGATACTCGGGGGAGGCCCACAGATACGCAGTATTTT. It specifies CASSLDTRGRPTDTQYF.

The CDR3 DNA sequence: TGTGCCAGCAGCCCAAAAGTGAGGTCGAGCCAGCATTTT. Residues: CASSPKVRSSQHF. The V and J genes are TRBV7-8 and TRBJ1-5; no firm D call. CDR3 length: 13 residues. Germline-derived CDR1 and CDR2 are SGHVS and FQNEAQ. Trimming shortened V by 5 bases and J by 12 bases, and 17 bases separated the two germline ends. Variable domain in full (rest from reference TRBV7-8 and TRBJ1-5): GAGVSQSPRYKVAKRGQDVALRCDPISGHVSLFWYQQALGQGPEFLTYFQNEAQLDKSGLPSDRFFAERPEGSVSTLKIQRTQQEDSAVYLCASSPKVRSSQHFGDGTRLSIL.

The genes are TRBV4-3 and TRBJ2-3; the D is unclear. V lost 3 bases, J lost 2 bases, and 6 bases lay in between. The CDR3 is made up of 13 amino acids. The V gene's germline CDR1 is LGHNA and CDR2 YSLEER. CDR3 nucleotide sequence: TGCGCCAGCAGCCAGGAACACACAGATACGCAGTATTTT. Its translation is CASSQEHTDTQYF.

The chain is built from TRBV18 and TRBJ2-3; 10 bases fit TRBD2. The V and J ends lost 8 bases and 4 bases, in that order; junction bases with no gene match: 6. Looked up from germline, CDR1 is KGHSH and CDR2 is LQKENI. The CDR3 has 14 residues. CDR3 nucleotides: TGTGCCAGCGCCCTAGCGGGGGCCTCAGATACGCAGTATTTT. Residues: CASALAGASDTQYF.

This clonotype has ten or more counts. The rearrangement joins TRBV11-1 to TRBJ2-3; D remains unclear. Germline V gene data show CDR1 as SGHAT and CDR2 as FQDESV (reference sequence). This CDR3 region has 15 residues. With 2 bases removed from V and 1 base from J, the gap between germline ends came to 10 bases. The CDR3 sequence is CASSLRRPGTDTQYF. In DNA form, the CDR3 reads TGTGCCAGCAGCTTACGGAGACCGGGCACAGATACGCAGTATTTT.

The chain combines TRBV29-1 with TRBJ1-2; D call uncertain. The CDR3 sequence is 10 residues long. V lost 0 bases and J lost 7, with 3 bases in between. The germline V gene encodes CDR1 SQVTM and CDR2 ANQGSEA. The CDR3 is CSVEDIGYTF. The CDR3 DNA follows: TGCAGCGTTGAAGATATTGGCTACACCTTC.